These 6 T cell receptor beta chains originate from one sample sequenced in a study of memory CD4+ T cells and cytomegalovirus serostatus. Single viable CD3+CD4+CD8-CD45RO+ cells were sorted as the memory CD4+ T cells. Sequencing used immunoSEQ multiplex PCR; TCRdb keeps in-frame clones, though not all of them. The sample lists some 49,000 clones; roughly 80% were seen once. Specimen: memory CD4+ T cells from blood. The receptors come from an adult in good health and CMV-seronegative.

This clone has a single count. The chain is built from TRBV11-2 and TRBJ2-5, with 10 bases lining up with TRBD1. V dropped 5 bases and J dropped 4; count of bases not matched to a gene: 7. The CDR3 length is 15 residues. Germline lookup yields CDR1 SGHAT and CDR2 FQNNGV. The CDR3 nucleotides read TGTGCCAGCAGCCCCCCCCGGACAGGGGGAGAGACCCAGTACTTC. Translated: CASSPPRTGGETQYF.

The chain couples TRBV28 to TRBJ1-1, with 7 bases matching TRBD1. Per germline, CDR1 MDHEN and CDR2 SYDVKM. The V segment lost 6 bases and the J segment 4 bases; nucleotides outside the gene matches: 5. The CDR3 spans 13 residues. The CDR3 sequence: CASSTGDATEAFF. The CDR3 coding sequence is TGTGCCAGCAGCACAGGGGACGCCACTGAAGCTTTCTTT. Looking up the rest from reference TRBV28 and TRBJ1-1 gives the full variable domain: DVKVTQSSRYLVKRTGEKVFLECVQDMDHENMFWYRQDPGLGLRLIYFSYDVKMKEKGDIPEGYSVSREKKERFSLILESASTNQTSMYLCASSTGDATEAFFGQGTRLTVV.

The chain is built from TRBV5-4 and TRBJ2-7; D gene unclear. Trimming took 0 bases from V and 5 from J, leaving 9 bases between them. Germline loops: CDR1 SGHNT, CDR2 YYREEE (reference sequence). The CDR3 is 13 residues long. In nucleotides, the CDR3 is TGTGCCAGCAGCTTGGTCCCCACCAACGAGCAGTACTTC. It specifies CASSLVPTNEQYF.

In this sample, this clone is medium-sized (0.01 to 0.1%). This chain uses TRBV9 with TRBJ1-5; D remains ambiguous. Germline V gene sequence: CDR1 SGDLS, CDR2 YYNGEE. V was trimmed by 0 bases and J by 7 bases, leaving 8 bases between them. The CDR3 runs to 13 residues. For the CDR3, the DNA is TGTGCCAGCAGCGTAGAGGGAATGCAGCCCCAGCATTTT. This sequence encodes CASSVEGMQPQHF. Supplemented by reference TRBV9 and TRBJ1-5, the full variable domain reads DSGVTQTPKHLITATGQRVTLRCSPRSGDLSVYWYQQSLDQGLQFLIQYYNGEERAKGNILERFSAQQFPDLHSELNLSSLELGDSALYFCASSVEGMQPQHFGDGTRLSIL.

The genes are TRBV28 and TRBJ2-7; 10 nucleotides line up with TRBD1. V dropped 5 bases and J dropped 5; count of bases not matched to a gene: 6. Germline V gene data show CDR1 as MDHEN and CDR2 as SYDVKM. The CDR3 totals 14 residues. DNA of the CDR3: TGTGCCAGCAGTACGATGACAGGGGGCAACGAGCAGTACTTC. Its protein product is CASSTMTGGNEQYF.

The rearrangement joins TRBV30 to TRBJ1-6, with D possibly matching TRBD1 (6 bases). Germline values: CDR1 GTSNPN, CDR2 SVGIG (reference sequence). V lost 3 bases to trimming and J lost 12 bases, with 15 bases between them. The CDR3 runs 13 residues. The CDR3 loop reads CAWSLGGVRPLHF. The CDR3 region has the DNA TGTGCCTGGAGCCTAGGGGGGGTACGACCCCTCCACTTT.